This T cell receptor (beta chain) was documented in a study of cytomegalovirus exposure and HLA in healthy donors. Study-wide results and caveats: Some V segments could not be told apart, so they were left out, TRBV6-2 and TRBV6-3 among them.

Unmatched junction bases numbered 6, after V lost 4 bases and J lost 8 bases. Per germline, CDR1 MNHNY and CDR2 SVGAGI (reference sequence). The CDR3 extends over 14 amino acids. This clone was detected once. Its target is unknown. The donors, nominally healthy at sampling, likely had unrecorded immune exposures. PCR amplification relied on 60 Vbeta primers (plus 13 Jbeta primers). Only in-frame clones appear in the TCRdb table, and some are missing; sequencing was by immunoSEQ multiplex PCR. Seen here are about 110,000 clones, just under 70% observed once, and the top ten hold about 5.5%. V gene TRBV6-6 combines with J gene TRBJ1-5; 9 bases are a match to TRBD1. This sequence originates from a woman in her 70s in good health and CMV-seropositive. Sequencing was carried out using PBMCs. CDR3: CASSFGQGLKPQHF. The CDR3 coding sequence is TGTGCCAGCAGTTTCGGACAGGGGTTAAAGCCCCAGCATTTT.